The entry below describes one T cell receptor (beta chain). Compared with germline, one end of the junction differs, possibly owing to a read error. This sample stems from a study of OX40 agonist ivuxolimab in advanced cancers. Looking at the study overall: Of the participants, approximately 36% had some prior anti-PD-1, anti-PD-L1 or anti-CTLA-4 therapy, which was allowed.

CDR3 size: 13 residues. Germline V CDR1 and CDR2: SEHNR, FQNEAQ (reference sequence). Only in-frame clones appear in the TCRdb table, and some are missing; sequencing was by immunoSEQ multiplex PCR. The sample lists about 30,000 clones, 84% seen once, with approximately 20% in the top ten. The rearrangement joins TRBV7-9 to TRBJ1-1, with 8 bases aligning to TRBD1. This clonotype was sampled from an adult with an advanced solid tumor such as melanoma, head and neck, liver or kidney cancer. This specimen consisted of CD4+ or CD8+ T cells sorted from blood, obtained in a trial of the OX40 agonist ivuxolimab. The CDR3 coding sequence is TGCGCCAGCAGCAGGGGGCCGGGGACTGAAGCTTTCTTT. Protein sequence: CASSRGPGTEAFF.